The present TCR beta chain was sequenced within a study of blood T cell repertoires in COVID-19 (dated by TCRdb to 2018 to 2020). About the study as a whole: Samples covering the acute and convalescent phases of COVID-19 were provided by collaborators in the United States, Italy and Spain. The material from the prospective study consisted of cDNA or gDNA derived from T cells, B-cell-depleted T cells, or PBMCs. Deeply sampled blood TCRbeta repertoires from subjects exposed to, actively infected with, or recovered from COVID-19 were included in the dataset. The repertoires were released in a freely available public database intended as a resource for research on the immune response to SARS-CoV-2. Samples came from the ongoing ImmuneRACE study (first 160 participants) plus 1,254 subjects from 6 global collaborators. Sample metadata almost always included a de-identified subject ID, COVID-19 status, age in years and sex. Where available, HLA class I and class II types were taken from metadata supplied by the sample provider and were not determined by assay-based typing.

One collaborating source in Seattle enrolled patients while the patients were actively infected and followed the patients over time throughout the course of disease. Whole blood was collected in K2EDTA tubes by collaborating institutions according to the institutions' own protocols. For TCRbeta analysis, collaborators shipped samples in one of three forms: frozen whole blood, isolated PBMCs, or DNA extracted from either of those sample types. Results the study describes overall, beyond this receptor: How much clinical and demographic metadata was included differed by source and by participant, and the metadata was provided uncurated.

Note on this clone: The clone's antigen remains unknown. Base qualities are not recorded, but no much larger clone differs from it by a single base.

TCRbeta CDR3 regions were amplified from genomic DNA by means of the immunoSEQ Assay, a bias-controlled multiplex PCR. Per the source publication's procedure: The number of nucleated cells in each sample was estimated from the amplification of reference gene primers within the assay. To quantify the absolute abundance of each unique TCRbeta CDR3 rearrangement, sequence reads were collapsed and filtered. For each sample, productive Simpson clonality was calculated as the square root of Simpson's diversity index across productive rearrangements. TCRdb re-hosts the immuneACCESS table, in-frame sequences only. Its copies lack some clones; in the studies checked, an unresolved V gene accounts for under half of them, and the cause for the rest is not known. V and J calls and clone size are those listed in that table; D and trimming were worked out from the DNA. This sample gives some 300,000 clones in total; around 89% of them show up just once. The leading ten clones occupy approximately 6% of the sample.

Here V drops 10 bases and J drops 2 bases, and the junction holds 2 bases not matched to any gene. The CDR3 holds 12 amino acids from the cysteine to the phenylalanine. CDR3 DNA only is kept here, 36 bases in frame from base 1. CDR1 and CDR2, looked up from the germline V gene (reference sequence), are MNHNY and SVGAGI. The sequenced sample was peripheral blood. The receptor comes from a woman in her forties or fifties with COVID-19, enrolled during active disease. The chain is encoded by TRBV6-6 joined to TRBJ1-3; a stretch of 7 junction bases matches TRBD1. The bases are TGTGCCACTACAGGGGCTGGAAACACCATATATTTT. It translates to CATTGAGNTIYF.